Shown below are 2 T cell receptor beta chains from a single sample sequenced in a study of shared clonotypes between healthy human individuals. TCRdb keeps only in-frame clones here, not all; method: immunoSEQ multiplex PCR. Found here are about 1 million clones, about 80% of them singletons; the top ten hold about 1.4%. Sequenced sample: memory CD4+ T cells sorted from blood. Sample subset: CD45RA-negative fraction. The origin of the receptors is a man younger than 30 in good health.

As for this clone: This sequence may be a read error, since a much larger clone differs from it by one base. The same CDR3 arises from other DNA sequences in this sample as well. The rearrangement joins TRBV7-2 to TRBJ2-3, with 14 bases identical to TRBD2. V was clipped by 1 base and J by 4 bases; unmatched bases: 1. Germline V gene lookup returns CDR1 SGHTA and CDR2 FQGNSA. The CDR3 covers 16 residues. CDR3 bases: TGTGCCAGCAGCTTAGGACTAGCGGGAGGGCCAGATACGCAGTATTTT. Translated: CASSLGLAGGPDTQYF.

As to this clone: Other DNA sequences of this sample code for an identical CDR3. The chain couples TRBV7-9 to TRBJ2-5; D is perhaps TRBD1 (6 bases). The CDR3 covers 15 residues. Per germline, CDR1 SEHNR and CDR2 FQNEAQ (reference sequence). V lost 3 bases and J lost 1, with 12 bases in between. CDR3 sequence (DNA): TGTGCCAGCAGCTTGGGCCAGGGGACCCAAGAGACCCAGTACTTC. The encoded protein is CASSLGQGTQETQYF.